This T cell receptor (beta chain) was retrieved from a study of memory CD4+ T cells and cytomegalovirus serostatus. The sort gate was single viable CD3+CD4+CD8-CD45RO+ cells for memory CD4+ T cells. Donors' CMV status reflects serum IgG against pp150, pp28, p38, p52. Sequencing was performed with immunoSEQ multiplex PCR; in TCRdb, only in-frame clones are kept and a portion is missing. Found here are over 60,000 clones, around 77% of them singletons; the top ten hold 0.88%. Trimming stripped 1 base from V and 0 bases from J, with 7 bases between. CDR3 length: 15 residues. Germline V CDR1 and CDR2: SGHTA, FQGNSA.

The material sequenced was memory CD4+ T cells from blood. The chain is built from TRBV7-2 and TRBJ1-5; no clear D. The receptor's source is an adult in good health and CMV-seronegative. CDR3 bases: TGTGCCAGCAGCTTAGGTGGATCTAGCAATCAGCCCCAGCATTTT. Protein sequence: CASSLGGSSNQPQHF. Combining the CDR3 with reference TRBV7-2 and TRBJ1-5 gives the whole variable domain GAGVSQSPSNKVTEKGKDVELRCDPISGHTALYWYRQSLGQGLEFLIYFQGNSAPDKSGLPSDRFSAERTGGSVSTLTIQRTQQEDSAVYLCASSLGGSSNQPQHFGDGTRLSIL.